A selection of T cell receptor beta chains follows, all from one sample in a study of CD8+CD57+ T cells in acquired aplastic anemia. Via MiXCR, TCRdb re-called the reads, giving one row per CDR3 protein. This table holds around 140,000 distinct CDR3 sequences, around two fifths found once. Material: sorted CD4+, CD8+, or CD8+CD57+ T cells (not recorded which) from PBMCs. These receptors were obtained from a human donor in good health, serving as a control. Both conserved end residues are trimmed from each CDR3.

cdr3_length v_call cdr3_aa
13 TRBV5-1 ASSLGNTGDYGYT
14 TRBV4-1 ASSQEKQGAAYEQY
11 TRBV11-3 ASSLEMESEAF
12 TRBV3-1 ASSQRTSTDTQY
16 TRBV11-2 ASSLLWGLAGTTDTQY
10 TRBV2 ASSSEGSPLH
13 TRBV5-5 ASSFRDRHYNEQF
13 TRBV25-1 ASSETSGVNWEQY
11 TRBV29-1 SVLQLAGGGAF
13 TRBV2 ASSLEGKDRDTQY
13 TRBV11-2 ASSLEGSLVNEQF
11 TRBV29-1 SVGEGLNQPQH
10 TRBV10-3 AISDSPETQY
10 TRBV10-1 ARARTAYGYT
11 TRBV29-1 SVGGQGSEKLF
9 TRBV20-1 SVREDYGYT
11 TRBV10-3 AHGGVNTGELF
12 TRBV5-1 ASSVMTENTEAF
13 TRBV7-3 ASSLVGNQNQPQH
13 TRBV7-3 ASTFPLCSYNEQF
15 TRBV29-1 SVDSRVGFGLNTEAF
12 TRBV9 ASSIGQTAYEQY
11 TRBV12-3/TRBV12-4 ASGLAAQETQY
14 TRBV20-1 SARSPTSGTGDTQY
13 TRBV25-1 ASSPAELHLSGYT
12 TRBV30 AWSDGSYGYGYT
13 TRBV2 ASSVFGGRGTEAF
14 TRBV4-2 ASSQDRGRTNEKLF
11 TRBV2 ASLEGGNQPQH
13 TRBV4-1 ASSQVGRTYNEQF
13 TRBV11-2 ASSLLGQGNEKLF
11 TRBV6-1 ASSERQSYGYT
12 TRBV19 ASSIVGGTGPQH
15 TRBV10-3 ATSTKGGRLMNTEAF
13 TRBV2 ASSVGTASGNTIY
12 TRBV19 ASSPQLGGYGYT
10 TRBV6-1 ASSRGEGEQY
12 TRBV20-1 SARTGTGLSEQY
11 TRBV20-1 SARDRDTGELF
9 TRBV2 ASRTGQTLH
12 TRBV5-6 ASSFGQFNQPQH
14 TRBV11-1 ASSSRTAASNEKLF
10 TRBV29-1 SGGRPGTEAF
13 TRBV4-1 ASRRIASGPQEQF
12 TRBV11-2 ASSASGGPYEQY
11 TRBV5-8 ASSLAHGTEAF
12 TRBV29-1 SVAGGRVGGELF
14 TRBV29-1 SDSHETGVPGTEAF
12 TRBV5-1 ASSAGTSRDTQY
16 TRBV19 ATRGSNRDPTGANVLT
13 TRBV19 ASSIPPQGNQPQH
11 TRBV2 ASSEVLAYEQY
15 TRBV25-1 ATSDVLAGAPGPPQY